These 20 T cell receptor beta chains originate from one sample sequenced in a study of naive and memory T cell subsets. Two oligonucleotides, mixed equimolar, formed the beta constant-region primer covering TRBC1 and TRBC2. Ligated cDNA was amplified by four rounds of PCR with nested alpha and beta constant-region primers and SP2. TCRdb itself ran the UMI-ligation and nested PCR reads through MiXCR, one entry per CDR3 protein. The sample consists of 80,000 to 95,000 distinct CDR3 sequences, around 9% of them appearing once. Sequencing was done on a sample of naive CD8+ T cells from blood. The receptors come from a human donor in good health.

The chain joins TRBV7-9 to TRBJ2-1; tentatively, D is TRBD1 (6 bases). V was trimmed by 7 bases and J by 8 bases, leaving 24 bases between them. Germline V CDR1 and CDR2: SEHNR, FQNEAQ (reference sequence). The CDR3 is 16 residues long. This CDR3 is CASIRYNRDTFDEQFF. The CDR3 nucleotides read TGTGCCAGCATCCGATATAACCGGGACACCTTCGATGAGCAGTTCTTC.

This clonotype has at least ten counts. The chain has TRBV7-6 and TRBJ2-7; 10 bases fit TRBD1. V shed 5 bases, J shed 3 bases, and the junction held 1 base outside the gene matches. Germline V gene data show CDR1 as SGHVS and CDR2 as FNYEAQ. CDR3 size: 13 residues. The CDR3 sequence is CASSRTGGYEQYF. CDR3 bases: TGTGCCAGCAGCCGGACAGGGGGCTACGAGCAGTACTTC. Drawing the rest from reference TRBV7-6 and TRBJ2-7, the complete variable domain is GAGVSQSPRYKVTKRGQDVALRCDPISGHVSLYWYRQALGQGPEFLTYFNYEAQQDKSGLPNDRFSAERPEGSISTLTIQRTEQRDSAMYRCASSRTGGYEQYFGPGTRLTVT.

This clonotype was seen many times. The chain links TRBV5-6 to TRBJ1-5; the D is unclear. There are 14 residues in the CDR3. V shed 4 bases and J shed 2 bases, with 10 bases lying between them. Germline loops: CDR1 SGHDT, CDR2 YYEEEE. CDR3 in amino acids: CASSLGGGNQPQHF. For the CDR3, the DNA is TGTGCCAGCAGCCTGGGCGGAGGCAATCAGCCCCAGCATTTT.

This clonotype was counted between two and nine times. The chain couples TRBV14 to TRBJ2-1; D ambiguous. Trimming took 4 bases from V and 8 from J, leaving 9 bases between them. The length of the CDR3 is 12 residues. The germline V gene encodes CDR1 SGHDN and CDR2 FVKESK. The CDR3 spells CASSRTVDEQFF. DNA for the CDR3: TGTGCCAGCAGCCGAACTGTGGATGAGCAGTTCTTC.

This clonotype was seen many times. The chain is built from TRBV29-1 and TRBJ2-7, with TRBD1 matching 8 bases. CDR1 is SQVTM, CDR2 ANQGSEA, per germline. Trimming took 4 bases from V and 0 from J; bases not matched to a gene: 8. The CDR3 is 15 amino acids. The CDR3 spells CSVGRDRMSSYEQYF. The CDR3 DNA reads TGCAGCGTTGGAAGGGACAGGATGAGCTCCTACGAGCAGTACTTC.

The chain's CDR3 is CASSSSGGGSETQYF. The CDR3, as DNA: TGTGCCAGCAGCTCATCCGGGGGAGGGTCGGAGACCCAGTACTTC. The chain is built from TRBV7-3 and TRBJ2-5, with 7 bases matching TRBD2. This CDR3 has 15 amino acids. J was trimmed by 5 bases and V by 4 bases; bases with no gene match: 10. The germline V gene encodes CDR1 SGHTA and CDR2 FQGTGA.

This clonotype was seen more than once but under ten times. The chain couples TRBV25-1 to TRBJ1-1; 8 bases map to TRBD1. CDR1 MGHDK and CDR2 SYGVNS come from the germline V gene. V trimming: 7 bases; J trimming: 3 bases; junction bases outside the gene matches: 1. This CDR3 is built from 12 residues. The CDR3 region is CASMTGDTEAFF. The DNA of the CDR3 is TGTGCCAGCATGACAGGGGACACTGAAGCTTTCTTT.

The chain has TRBV5-4 and TRBJ2-5; no clear D gene. The germline gives CDR1 SGHNT, CDR2 YYREEE (reference sequence). V was pared by 5 bases and J by 3 bases, with 11 bases between. The CDR3 extends over 13 amino acids. CDR3 sequence: CASRFSREETQYF. The DNA of the CDR3 is TGTGCCAGCAGATTTAGTCGGGAAGAGACCCAGTACTTC. The complete variable domain, with remaining parts taken from reference TRBV5-4 and TRBJ2-5, reads ETGVTQSPTHLIKTRGQQVTLRCSSQSGHNTVSWYQQALGQGPQFIFQYYREEENGRGNFPPRFSGLQFPNYSSELNVNALELDDSALYLCASRFSREETQYFGPGTRLLVL.

The chain carries TRBV20-1 and TRBJ1-3; 8 positions match TRBD1. The CDR3 is 16 residues long. CDR1 is DFQATT, CDR2 SNEGSKA, per germline (reference sequence). V gave up 6 bases and J gave up 0 bases; unmatched junction bases: 10. DNA of the CDR3: TGCAGTGCACTTGGGACAGGTTTGAGCTCTGGAAACACCATATATTTT. It codes for CSALGTGLSSGNTIYF.

V is TRBV11-2 and J is TRBJ2-7; D tentatively fits TRBD1 or TRBD2 (6 bases each). V was cut by 0 bases and J by 6 bases, with 21 bases left in between. This CDR3 contains 17 residues. Germline V gene lookup returns CDR1 SGHAT and CDR2 FQNNGV. CDR3 in amino acids: CASSLDGGAGELREQYF. DNA for the CDR3: TGTGCCAGCAGCTTAGATGGCGGGGCAGGGGAACTCCGCGAGCAGTACTTC. Full variable domain (remainder filled in from reference TRBV11-2 and TRBJ2-7): EAGVAQSPRYKIIEKRQSVAFWCNPISGHATLYWYQQILGQGPKLLIQFQNNGVVDDSQLPKDRFSAERLKGVDSTLKIQPAKLEDSAVYLCASSLDGGAGELREQYFGPGTRLTVT.

On this clonotype itself: A read error may be the cause here, since a much bigger clone is one base away. In this CDR3 the conserved last residue, phenylalanine or tryptophan, is missing, so a read error is likely. This rearrangement joins TRBV7-2 to TRBJ1-4; 7 nucleotides agree with TRBD1. The junction had 10 bases not matched to a gene; V was cut back by 5 bases and J by 4 bases. The CDR3 has 16 residues. From germline, CDR1 is SGHTA and CDR2 FQGNSA. The CDR3 region is CASSNLPGTVNEKLFI. The CDR3 DNA follows: TGTGCCAGCAGCAACCTGCCCGGGACAGTTAATGAAAAACTGTTTATT.

Only a few counts were recorded for this clonotype. The rearrangement joins TRBV5-1 to TRBJ2-6; D might be TRBD2 (6 bases). Trimming took 2 bases from V and 0 from J, leaving 15 bases between them. The germline V gene encodes CDR1 SGHRS and CDR2 YFSETQ. The CDR3 loop spans 18 amino acids. As DNA, the CDR3 is TGCGCCAGCAGCTTAACCGGGAGATCGAGCTCTGGGGCCAACGTCCTGACTTTC. Its translation is CASSLTGRSSSGANVLTF.

Only a few counts were recorded for this clonotype. The chain has TRBV24-1 and TRBJ2-3; either TRBD1 or TRBD2 may supply D (6 bases each). Germline V gene sequence: CDR1 KGHDR, CDR2 SFDVKD. V was cut by 3 bases and J by 1 base, with 16 bases left in between. The CDR3 spans 17 residues. Written as DNA, the CDR3 is TGTGCCACCAGTGATGGGAGGAGGAGGACAGGCACAGATACGCAGTATTTT. It codes for CATSDGRRRTGTDTQYF.

This clonotype was recorded at least ten times. V and J are TRBV12-3 or TRBV12-4 and TRBJ2-3, with D perhaps matching TRBD1 (6 bases). Trimming removed 0 bases at V and 3 bases at J, with 10 bases between. The CDR3 runs 15 residues. Here the CDR3 reads CASSLAHRVTDTQYF. The DNA of the CDR3 is TGTGCCAGCAGTTTAGCGCACAGGGTAACAGATACGCAGTATTTT.

This clonotype has just a few counts. The CDR3, as DNA: TGCAGCGTTGAAGAAGGGACTAGCTCCTACGAGCAGTACTTC. Translating gives CSVEEGTSSYEQYF. This rearrangement joins TRBV29-1 to TRBJ2-7; 8 bases are shared with TRBD2. This CDR3 comprises 14 residues. The V and J ends lost 0 bases and 0 bases, in that order; junction bases with no gene match: 1. In germline, CDR1 is SQVTM, CDR2 ANQGSEA.

This clonotype was seen repeatedly, ten times or more. This chain uses TRBV6-5 with TRBJ2-7; D perhaps matches TRBD2 (5 bases). CDR3 length: 14 residues. Germline CDR1 is MNHEY and CDR2 is SVGAGI. V shed 2 bases and J shed 2 bases, with 10 bases lying between them. The CDR3 loop is CASSYARAAYEQYF. Here the CDR3 DNA reads TGTGCCAGCAGTTACGCGAGAGCGGCCTACGAGCAGTACTTC.

There are a few counts of this clonotype. The V and J genes are TRBV27 and TRBJ2-7, with D possibly being TRBD1 (5 bases). This CDR3 is 16 amino acids long. Germline V gene data show CDR1 as MNHEY and CDR2 as SMNVEV (reference sequence). V was trimmed by 3 bases and J by 2 bases, leaving 17 bases between them. This CDR3 reads CASSFSDLTETYEQYF. In nucleotides, the CDR3 is TGTGCCAGCAGTTTTTCTGACCTGACAGAAACCTACGAGCAGTACTTC.

This clonotype was seen many times. The rearrangement uses TRBV20-1 and TRBJ2-2; 13 positions match TRBD2. Germline CDR1 and CDR2: DFQATT and SNEGSKA (reference sequence). V shed 6 bases, J shed 1 base, and the junction held 14 bases outside the gene matches. The CDR3 is 19 residues long. The CDR3 nucleotides are TGCAGTGCCCGGACTAGCGGGAGTTTCCTTGAAGGGAACACCGGGGAGCTGTTTTTT. It specifies CSARTSGSFLEGNTGELFF.

The J gene is TRBJ2-5, the V gene TRBV19, with 8 bases that match TRBD2. The CDR3 contains 15 residues. The germline gives CDR1 LNHDA, CDR2 SQIVND (reference sequence). V gave up 3 bases and J gave up 1 base; unmatched junction bases: 4. The CDR3 region is CASSIRGGRQETQYF. CDR3 DNA: TGTGCCAGTAGTATCCGGGGGGGTCGCCAAGAGACCCAGTACTTC.

This clonotype appeared many times. V usage is TRBV7-9 and J usage is TRBJ2-2, with 7 bases lining up with TRBD2. V dropped 4 bases and J dropped 4; count of bases not matched to a gene: 6. The CDR3 is 15 residues long. Germline values: CDR1 SEHNR, CDR2 FQNEAQ (reference sequence). The CDR3 loop is CASSSTSVSTGELFF. CDR3 sequence (DNA): TGTGCCAGCAGCTCCACTAGCGTTAGCACCGGGGAGCTGTTTTTT.